A single sample gave rise to the 24 T cell receptor beta chains below, sequenced in a study of cytomegalovirus exposure and HLA in healthy donors. PCR was performed using 60 Vbeta and 13 Jbeta primers. Method: immunoSEQ multiplex PCR; TCRdb's copy keeps in-frame clones and lacks some. The table has under 200,000 clones, around 77% seen once; the top ten hold under 2.5%. The sample taken for sequencing was PBMCs. Source of these receptors: a woman in her twenties or thirties in good health and CMV-seropositive.

The chain links TRBV19 to TRBJ2-1; 8 nucleotides align to TRBD1. Trimming took 5 bases from V and 4 from J; bases not matched to a gene: 7. Looked up from germline, CDR1 is LNHDA and CDR2 is SQIVND (reference sequence). This CDR3 region has 15 residues. The CDR3 DNA is TGTGCCAGTAGTGCGGGACAGGATCGTTACAATGAGCAGTTCTTC. Translating it yields CASSAGQDRYNEQFF.

The chain carries TRBV19 and TRBJ1-6, with 8 bases matching TRBD1. Germline CDR1 reads LNHDA; CDR2 reads SQIVND (reference sequence). The CDR3 length is 14 residues. The J segment lost 10 bases and the V segment lost 3 bases, leaving 5 bases of the junction unmatched. CDR3 DNA: TGTGCCAGTAGTATTAAGGACAGGGTCTCACCCCTCCACTTT. As protein: CASSIKDRVSPLHF. Filled out from reference TRBV19 and TRBJ1-6, the complete variable domain reads DGGITQSPKYLFRKEGQNVTLSCEQNLNHDAMYWYRQDPGQGLRLIYYSQIVNDFQKGDIAEGYSVSREKKESFPLTVTSAQKNPTAFYLCASSIKDRVSPLHFGNGTRLTVT.

The chain carries TRBV4-1 and TRBJ1-2; D not resolved. Germline assignment: CDR1 MGHRA and CDR2 YSYEKL. The CDR3 is 16 amino acids. The ends were cut back, 0 bases at V and 5 bases at J, with 16 bases in the middle. For the CDR3, the DNA is TGCGCCAGCAGCCAAGATCCGGGGAGGCAGAGGTATGGCTACACCTTC. This encodes CASSQDPGRQRYGYTF.

In its sample, this clone was seen once. The chain uses TRBV5-1 and TRBJ1-4; maybe TRBD1 (5 bases). The CDR3 is 15 amino acids. CDR1 and CDR2 from the germline V gene are SGHRS and YFSETQ. Trimming stripped 2 bases from V and 0 bases from J, with 8 bases between. The CDR3 reads CASSFQGATNEKLFF. The CDR3 bases are TGCGCCAGCAGCTTCCAGGGTGCAACTAATGAAAAACTGTTTTTT. Based on the CDR3 plus reference TRBV5-1 and TRBJ1-4, the full variable domain is KAGVTQTPRYLIKTRGQQVTLSCSPISGHRSVSWYQQTPGQGLQFLFEYFSETQRNKGNFPGRFSGRQFSNSRSEMNVSTLELGDSALYLCASSFQGATNEKLFFGSGTQLSVL.

The chain combines TRBV6-5 with TRBJ2-5, with 8 positions matching TRBD2. The J segment lost 0 bases and the V segment lost 7 bases, leaving 4 bases of the junction unmatched. Germline V CDR1 and CDR2: MNHEY, SVGAGI. The CDR3 is 14 amino acids. The CDR3 coding sequence is TGTGCCAGCATGCTAGCGGGCTACCAAGAGACCCAGTACTTC. This codes for CASMLAGYQETQYF.

In its sample, this clone was seen a few times. The DNA for the CDR3 is TGCGCCAGCAGCCAAGAAAGGGCAGGGAACTATGGCTACACCTTC. The encoded protein is CASSQERAGNYGYTF. The chain has TRBV4-1 and TRBJ1-2, with D perhaps TRBD1 (5 bases). The CDR3 contains 15 residues. Looked up from germline, CDR1 is MGHRA and CDR2 is YSYEKL. Trimming left V 0 bases short and J 2 bases short, with 10 bases between.

The gene calls are TRBV19 and TRBJ2-5; 10 bases align to TRBD2. TRBJ2-7 explains the end of the DNA better; the J call may be wrong. This CDR3 comprises 15 residues. Germline V lookup: CDR1 LNHDA, CDR2 SQIVND (reference sequence). The CDR3 bases are TGTGCCAGTAGTAGGCAAGCGGGAGGGCCCTACGAGCAGTACTTC. Translating gives CASSRQAGGPYEQYF.

V is TRBV5-4 and J is TRBJ2-3; TRBD2 is a possible D gene (7 bases). Trimming pared 1 base from V and 2 bases from J, leaving 11 bases between. CDR3 length equals 15 residues. Per the germline V gene, CDR1 is SGHNT and CDR2 is YYREEE (reference sequence). The CDR3 DNA follows: TGTGCCAGCAGCTTGTGGCGGGGGCTCACAGATACGCAGTATTTT. Its protein product is CASSLWRGLTDTQYF.

The chain carries TRBV6-1 and TRBJ2-7; the match to TRBD1 covers 9 bases. CDR3 length: 12 residues. Per the germline V gene, CDR1 is MNHNS and CDR2 is SASEGT. Trimming took 11 bases from V and 7 from J; bases not matched to a gene: 9. Here the CDR3 DNA reads TGTGCCGGCCGGGACAGGGTTGGTGAGCAGTACTTC. Protein: CAGRDRVGEQYF.

The chain is built from TRBV5-1 and TRBJ1-1; 9 bases are a match to TRBD1. The CDR3 has 15 residues. V lost 4 bases and J lost 3; bases outside the gene matches: 7. Germline V gene sequence: CDR1 SGHRS, CDR2 YFSETQ. The CDR3 nucleotides read TGCGCCAGCAGCGCAAGAAGGACAGGGGACACTGAAGCTTTCTTT. Protein sequence: CASSARRTGDTEAFF.

CDR3 region: CASRSADMSYEQYF. CDR3 in DNA: TGCGCCAGCAGGTCAGCTGACATGTCCTACGAGCAGTACTTC. This chain uses TRBV5-1 with TRBJ2-7; D remains ambiguous. The V gene lost 5 bases and the J gene lost 1 base, with 13 bases spanning the gap. This CDR3 comprises 14 residues. The germline CDR1 and CDR2 sequences are SGHRS and YFSETQ.

J is TRBJ1-1 and V is TRBV27; D call uncertain. The CDR3 contains 15 residues. Germline-derived CDR1 and CDR2 are MNHEY and SMNVEV (reference sequence). V was pared by 6 bases and J by 4 bases, with 18 bases between. The CDR3 sequence: CASSHSGGRITEAFF. In nucleotides, the CDR3 is TGTGCCAGCAGCCACTCCGGAGGCCGGATCACTGAAGCTTTCTTT.

This chain uses TRBV19 with TRBJ1-3, with 9 bases matching TRBD1. The CDR3 totals 15 residues. Germline V gene sequence: CDR1 LNHDA, CDR2 SQIVND (reference sequence). V shed 4 bases and J 7 bases; nucleotides not matched to a gene: 8. Written as DNA, the CDR3 is TGTGCCAGTAGTAACACCGGGACAGGGCTGAACACCATATATTTT. Translating it yields CASSNTGTGLNTIYF.

The rearrangement joins TRBV19 to TRBJ2-6; D gene ambiguous. This CDR3 has 16 amino acids. Germline V gene lookup returns CDR1 LNHDA and CDR2 SQIVND (reference sequence). The V end was cut by 5 bases, the J end by 0 bases, with 11 bases between. In DNA form, the CDR3 reads TGTGCCAGTAGTCCCCTTGGCCCCTCTGGGGCCAACGTCCTGACTTTC. As protein: CASSPLGPSGANVLTF.

This clone was recorded once. This rearrangement joins TRBV30 to TRBJ1-6, with D hard to call. The CDR3 loop spans 14 amino acids. In germline, CDR1 is GTSNPN, CDR2 SVGIG (reference sequence). Trimming stripped 2 bases from V and 4 bases from J, with 9 bases between. CDR3 coding DNA: TGTGCCTGGAGTCGAGAACGGTATAATTCACCCCTCCACTTT. It translates to CAWSRERYNSPLHF.

J is TRBJ1-4 and V is TRBV10-1, with 9 bases identical to TRBD1. CDR3 length equals 13 residues. With 6 bases clipped from V and 6 bases from J, the junction kept 2 bases outside the gene matches. Germline CDR1 and CDR2: WNHNN and SYGVQD (reference sequence). For the CDR3, the DNA is TGCGCCAGCAGAAGGACAGGGGATGAAAAACTGTTTTTT. Amino acid sequence: CASRRTGDEKLFF.

The V and J genes are TRBV5-1 and TRBJ2-7; TRBD2 matches at 10 bases. V lost 4 bases to trimming and J lost 5 bases; unmatched junction nucleotides: 12. CDR3 length: 16 residues. CDR1 SGHRS and CDR2 YFSETQ come from the germline V gene. CDR3 nucleotide sequence: TGCGCCAGCAGCCCAACTCTTCTAGCGGGAGCCAACGAGCAGTACTTC. This gives the protein CASSPTLLAGANEQYF.

This clone was found once. The rearrangement links TRBV19 to TRBJ2-3; TRBD2 matches at 9 bases. V trimming: 3 bases; J trimming: 1 base; junction bases outside the gene matches: 11. The CDR3 is 18 residues long. The germline gives CDR1 LNHDA, CDR2 SQIVND (reference sequence). In DNA form, the CDR3 reads TGTGCCAGTAGTATTTTAGCGGGGGCCGCCTTTGGCACAGATACGCAGTATTTT. The encoded protein is CASSILAGAAFGTDTQYF. The full variable domain, completed using reference TRBV19 and TRBJ2-3, is DGGITQSPKYLFRKEGQNVTLSCEQNLNHDAMYWYRQDPGQGLRLIYYSQIVNDFQKGDIAEGYSVSREKKESFPLTVTSAQKNPTAFYLCASSILAGAAFGTDTQYFGPGTRLTVL.

Regarding this clone: Its ends do not fully match the called genes, so a read error is possible. The CDR3 region has the DNA TGTTCCAGCAGCTTACAGGGTGATCAGCCCCAGCATTTT. This encodes CSSSLQGDQPQHF. The rearrangement joins TRBV7-9 to TRBJ1-5, with TRBD1 as a possible D gene (6 bases). CDR3 length: 13 residues. Germline CDR1 is SEHNR and CDR2 is FQNEAQ (reference sequence).

This clone was seen a few times. The CDR3 region has the DNA TGTGCCAGCAGCTCCTGGCCCGATCAGCCCCAGCATTTT. Its protein is CASSSWPDQPQHF. The chain carries TRBV9 and TRBJ1-5; D is unclear. The CDR3 is 13 amino acids. The V and J ends lost 4 bases and 5 bases respectively, with 10 bases between them. In germline, CDR1 is SGDLS, CDR2 YYNGEE.

The V gene is TRBV9, the J gene TRBJ1-6; D remains ambiguous. Germline V gene lookup returns CDR1 SGDLS and CDR2 YYNGEE. CDR3 length: 15 amino acids. V was cut by 3 bases and J by 0 bases, with 7 bases left in between. The CDR3 protein is CASSAESSYNSPLHF. CDR3 in DNA: TGTGCCAGCAGCGCCGAGAGCTCCTATAATTCACCCCTCCACTTT. Based on the CDR3 plus reference TRBV9 and TRBJ1-6, the full variable domain is DSGVTQTPKHLITATGQRVTLRCSPRSGDLSVYWYQQSLDQGLQFLIQYYNGEERAKGNILERFSAQQFPDLHSELNLSSLELGDSALYFCASSAESSYNSPLHFGNGTRLTVT.

The chain employs TRBV9 and TRBJ2-1, with D possibly matching TRBD1 (5 bases). Germline V CDR1 and CDR2: SGDLS, YYNGEE. This CDR3 comprises 13 residues. V lost 0 bases to trimming and J lost 6 bases, with 7 bases between them. CDR3 sequence reads: CASSVEGFNEQFF. DNA of the CDR3: TGTGCCAGCAGCGTAGAGGGGTTCAATGAGCAGTTCTTC. Combining the CDR3 with reference TRBV9 and TRBJ2-1 gives the whole variable domain DSGVTQTPKHLITATGQRVTLRCSPRSGDLSVYWYQQSLDQGLQFLIQYYNGEERAKGNILERFSAQQFPDLHSELNLSSLELGDSALYFCASSVEGFNEQFFGPGTRLTVL.

The chain combines TRBV5-1 with TRBJ2-5; D is possibly TRBD2 (5 bases). V was trimmed by 0 bases and J by 4 bases, leaving 10 bases between them. CDR3 length: 14 amino acids. Germline V gene lookup returns CDR1 SGHRS and CDR2 YFSETQ. The CDR3 region is CASSLDLGVETQYF. In DNA, the CDR3 is TGCGCCAGCAGCTTGGATTTGGGAGTAGAGACCCAGTACTTC.

J is TRBJ2-7 and V is TRBV28, with 9 bases lining up with TRBD1. The CDR3 runs 15 residues. V was clipped by 5 bases and J by 2 bases; unmatched bases: 7. Germline CDR1 reads MDHEN; CDR2 reads SYDVKM. CDR3: CASSGGDRAAYEQYF. CDR3 coding DNA: TGTGCCAGCAGTGGTGGGGACAGGGCGGCCTACGAGCAGTACTTC.